The TCR beta chain described here comes from a study of T cell responses to AZD1222 COVID-19 vaccine. On this clone: The antigen is not known.

Clones were sequenced by immunoSEQ multiplex PCR, and TCRdb holds only the in-frame ones, with some missing. Seen here are roughly 70,000 clones, about 93% observed once, and the top ten hold about 5.7%. CDR3 size: 13 residues. The germline CDR1 and CDR2 sequences are WSHSY and SAAADI. J lost 3 bases, V lost 10 bases, and 9 bases had no gene match. General study results and limits: Sampled repertoires all dated from after the peak T cell response. Spike-specific TCR breadth rose after two AZD1222 doses, and depth rose as well.

Sequenced material: peripheral blood, taken 28 days after the second dose of the MenACWY control vaccine. This TCR was recovered from an adult who received the MenACWY meningococcal vaccine as a control. This rearrangement joins TRBV10-2 to TRBJ2-7; 7 positions match TRBD1. CDR3 in amino acids: CATTGTEIYEQYF. CDR3 DNA sequence: TGCGCCACCACCGGGACAGAGATCTACGAGCAGTACTTC.